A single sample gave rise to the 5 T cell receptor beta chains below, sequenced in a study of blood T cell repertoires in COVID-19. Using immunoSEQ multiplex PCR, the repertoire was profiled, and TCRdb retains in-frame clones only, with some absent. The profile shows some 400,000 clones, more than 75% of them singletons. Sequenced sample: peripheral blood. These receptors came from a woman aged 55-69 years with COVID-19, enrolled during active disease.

The DNA for the CDR3 is TGCGCCAGCAGCGCGGCTGGGGGGACAGATACGCAGTATTTT. Encoded protein: CASSAAGGTDTQYF. V gene TRBV5-1 combines with J gene TRBJ2-3; tentative D call: TRBD2 (6 bases). The CDR3 consists of 14 residues. The ends were cut back, 4 bases at V and 3 bases at J, with 12 bases in the middle. Per the germline V gene, CDR1 is SGHRS and CDR2 is YFSETQ.

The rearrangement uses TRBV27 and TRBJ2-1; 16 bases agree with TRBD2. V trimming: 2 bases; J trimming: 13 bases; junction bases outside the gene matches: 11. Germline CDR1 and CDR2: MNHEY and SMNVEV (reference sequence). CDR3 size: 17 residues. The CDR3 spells CASSLLGLAGGQGRQFF. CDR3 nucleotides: TGTGCCAGCAGTTTACTGGGACTAGCGGGGGGGCAGGGGAGACAGTTCTTC.

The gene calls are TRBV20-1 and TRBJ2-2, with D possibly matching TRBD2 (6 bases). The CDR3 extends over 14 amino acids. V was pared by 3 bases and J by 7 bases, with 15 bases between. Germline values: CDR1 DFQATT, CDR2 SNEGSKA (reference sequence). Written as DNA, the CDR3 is TGCAGTGCTAGTCCAGTCGGGGGAATCGGGGAGCTGTTTTTT. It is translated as CSASPVGGIGELFF.

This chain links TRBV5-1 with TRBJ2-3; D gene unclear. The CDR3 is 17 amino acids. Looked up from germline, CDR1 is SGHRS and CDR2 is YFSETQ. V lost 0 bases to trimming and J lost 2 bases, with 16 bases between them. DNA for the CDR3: TGCGCCAGCAGCTTGGCCGGTGGAGCTTATAACACAGATACGCAGTATTTT. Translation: CASSLAGGAYNTDTQYF. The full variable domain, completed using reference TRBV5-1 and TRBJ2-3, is KAGVTQTPRYLIKTRGQQVTLSCSPISGHRSVSWYQQTPGQGLQFLFEYFSETQRNKGNFPGRFSGRQFSNSRSEMNVSTLELGDSALYLCASSLAGGAYNTDTQYFGPGTRLTVL.

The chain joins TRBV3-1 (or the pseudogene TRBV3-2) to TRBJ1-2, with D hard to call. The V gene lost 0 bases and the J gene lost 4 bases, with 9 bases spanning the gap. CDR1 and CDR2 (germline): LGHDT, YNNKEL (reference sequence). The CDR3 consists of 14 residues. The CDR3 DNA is TGTGCCAGCAGCCAAGAGGCCGCATCCTATGGCTACACCTTC. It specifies CASSQEAASYGYTF.